Listed here is a single T cell receptor (beta chain). Antigen: not known. This sample is drawn from a study of radiation and T cells in renal cell carcinoma. Study background: Nephrectomy followed 15 Gy stereotactic body radiation by 4 weeks.

Profiled with immunoSEQ multiplex PCR; TCRdb holds only in-frame clones, not every one. In the table there are approximately 94,000 clones, 70% to 85% of which are singletons. Study-wide results and caveats: Without pretreatment biopsies, baseline tumor clonotype presence was undetermined. Top tumor clonotypes rose in blood 2 weeks post-radiation, then contracted.

As for time point: baseline pretreatment blood. Treatment here: 15 Gy SBRT to primary tumor, nephrectomy 4 weeks later. The tumor was a clear cell renal cell carcinoma. There are 15 residues in the CDR3. Per germline, CDR1 SGHNT and CDR2 YYREEE (reference sequence). V trimming: 3 bases; J trimming: 3 bases; junction bases outside the gene matches: 7. This chain links TRBV5-4 with TRBJ2-7; TRBD2 matches 9 bases. The source was blood, collected from a patient whose treatment included radiotherapy and nephrectomy. The receptor was derived from a man in his sixties with renal cell carcinoma. CDR3 DNA sequence: TGTGCCAGCAGCTCTCTAAGCGGGAGGATCTACGAGCAGTACTTC. It yields the protein CASSSLSGRIYEQYF.